This T cell receptor (beta chain) comes out of a study of T cells expressing NK-cell markers. Study-wide context: CD3+CD56+NKG2C+, CD3+CD56+NKG2C- and CD3+CD56-NKG2C+ T cells, once sorted, supplied the TCR beta repertoires. With respect to HCMV, seven of the eight sequenced donors were seropositive, and one was seronegative.

Study-wide results and caveats: Certain NKG2C+ T cell clones were expanded, and their HCMV specificity remained unclear.

The CDR3 covers 13 residues. Looked up from germline, CDR1 is SGHDN and CDR2 is FVKESK. As regards this clonotype: Its antigen is unidentified.

Production of TCR beta cDNA relied on 5'RACE template switching with UMIs. With the 5' RACE reads reprocessed, TCRdb shows one record per CDR3 protein and no DNA. In all, the sample yields 300,000 to 450,000 distinct CDR3 sequences. The rearrangement uses TRBV14 and TRBJ1-5. Sequencing was performed on blood T cells: a sorted CD56 or NKG2C T cell subset, CD4+ or CD8+ T cells, or bulk PBMC T cells (not recorded which). The TCR comes from a man between 18 and 69 years old in good health. The CDR3 spells CASSQSRTTPQHF.